The 10 T cell receptor beta chains in this list originate from one sample, sequenced in a study of control samples from healthy donors and cancer patients. Clones were read by immunoSEQ multiplex PCR, and TCRdb kept only the in-frame ones, dropping some. The table has some 82,000 clones, about 90% seen once. Sequenced material: blood. All receptors derive from a man aged 45-60 years in good health.

This clone showed up just once. V is TRBV7-2 and J is TRBJ2-7, with 7 bases identical to TRBD2. The CDR3 contains 16 residues. Germline CDR1 reads SGHTA; CDR2 reads FQGNSA. J lost 3 bases, V lost 1 base, and 9 bases had no gene match. The chain's CDR3 is CASSLDMASGLYEQYF. For the CDR3, the DNA is TGTGCCAGCAGCTTAGATATGGCTAGCGGCCTCTACGAGCAGTACTTC.

V is TRBV5-5 and J is TRBJ2-6; 8 bases are a match to TRBD1. V shed 6 bases and J 0 bases; nucleotides not matched to a gene: 5. The CDR3 extends over 16 amino acids. CDR1 is SGHKS and CDR2 is YYEKEE in the germline V gene (reference sequence). In DNA form, the CDR3 reads TGTGCCAGCACCTTAACAGGGGGCTCTGGGGCCAACGTCCTGACTTTC. This sequence encodes CASTLTGGSGANVLTF.

J is TRBJ1-1 and V is TRBV7-9, with D uncertain. The germline gives CDR1 SEHNR, CDR2 FQNEAQ (reference sequence). CDR3 length: 13 amino acids. V gave up 4 bases and J gave up 5 bases, with 11 bases separating them. CDR3 region: CASSSQAATEAFF. For the CDR3, the DNA is TGTGCCAGCAGCTCTCAGGCTGCGACTGAAGCTTTCTTT.

The chain carries TRBV25-1 and TRBJ1-2; D might be TRBD1 (6 bases). The germline V gene encodes CDR1 MGHDK and CDR2 SYGVNS. V lost 4 bases and J lost 0, with 12 bases in between. The CDR3 sequence is 15 residues long. The CDR3 sequence: CASSVGGLSNYGYTF. The CDR3, as DNA: TGTGCCAGCAGTGTCGGGGGCCTTTCTAACTATGGCTACACCTTC.

This chain links TRBV6-2 or TRBV6-3 with TRBJ2-1; 7 bases fit TRBD2. The V gene's germline CDR1 is MNHEY and CDR2 SVGEGT. The CDR3 totals 17 residues. V lost 2 bases to trimming and J lost 1 base; unmatched junction nucleotides: 8. The CDR3 is CASSYGGAAGSYNEQFF. The CDR3 DNA is TGTGCCAGCAGTTACGGAGGGGCAGCGGGGTCCTACAATGAGCAGTTCTTC.

This clone was counted a single time. The chain employs TRBV9 and TRBJ2-3, with 10 nucleotides matching TRBD2. Germline CDR1 is SGDLS and CDR2 is YYNGEE. The ends lost 1 base at V and 0 bases at J; junction bases unmatched: 8. This CDR3 region has 18 residues. The CDR3: CASSVRSGGLSSTDTQYF. CDR3 nucleotides: TGTGCCAGCAGCGTACGTAGCGGGGGGCTTTCTAGCACAGATACGCAGTATTTT.

The V gene is TRBV4-3, the J gene TRBJ2-3; 7 nucleotides line up with TRBD1. This CDR3 is built from 15 residues. Germline CDR1 and CDR2: LGHNA and YSLEER. Trimming removed 0 bases from V and 2 bases from J; junction bases left unmatched: 2. In DNA, the CDR3 is TGCGCCAGCAGCCAAGACGAGGGGGCCACAGATACGCAGTATTTT. Residues: CASSQDEGATDTQYF.

J is TRBJ2-5 and V is TRBV14, with 9 bases matching TRBD2. The germline V gene has CDR1 SGHDN and CDR2 FVKESK. V was clipped by 0 bases and J by 5 bases; unmatched bases: 10. The CDR3 sequence is 17 residues long. Written as DNA, the CDR3 is TGTGCCAGCAGCCAAGATCGGCTGCGGGGGGGCGCCGAGACCCAGTACTTC. Its translation: CASSQDRLRGGAETQYF.

V gene TRBV7-2 combines with J gene TRBJ2-5; D is ambiguous. The CDR3 is 13 amino acids. Germline assignment: CDR1 SGHTA and CDR2 FQGNSA. The V end lost 4 bases, the J end lost 5 bases, and 11 bases lay between the germline ends. CDR3 bases: TGTGCCAGCAGCTCAAGAGTTGGCGAGACCCAGTACTTC. This sequence encodes CASSSRVGETQYF.

The rearrangement joins TRBV6-5 to TRBJ1-1; 7 bases map to TRBD1. The CDR3 is 14 amino acids. After removal of 4 bases from V and 3 bases from J, the junction contained 5 bases not matched to a gene. Germline V CDR1 and CDR2: MNHEY, SVGAGI. The CDR3 loop is CASSFSGGDTEAFF. Written as DNA, the CDR3 is TGTGCCAGCAGTTTCTCAGGGGGAGACACTGAAGCTTTCTTT.